This T cell receptor beta chain is drawn from a study of blood T cell repertoires in COVID-19. TCRdb's table, derived via immunoSEQ multiplex PCR, lists solely in-frame clones and lacks some. Here the sample spans approximately 86,000 clones, around four fifths being singletons. The TCR sequence derives from a man aged 50 or older with acute or convalescent COVID-19. The sample was peripheral blood.

The CDR3, as DNA: TGCGCCAGCAGCATACAGGGGGCGGAGGACACTGAAGCTTTCTTT. This translates into CASSIQGAEDTEAFF. The chain carries TRBV5-1 and TRBJ1-1; 9 nucleotides agree with TRBD1. The junction had 7 bases not matched to a gene; V was cut back by 4 bases and J by 3 bases. Germline CDR1 SGHRS, CDR2 YFSETQ. The CDR3 loop spans 15 amino acids.